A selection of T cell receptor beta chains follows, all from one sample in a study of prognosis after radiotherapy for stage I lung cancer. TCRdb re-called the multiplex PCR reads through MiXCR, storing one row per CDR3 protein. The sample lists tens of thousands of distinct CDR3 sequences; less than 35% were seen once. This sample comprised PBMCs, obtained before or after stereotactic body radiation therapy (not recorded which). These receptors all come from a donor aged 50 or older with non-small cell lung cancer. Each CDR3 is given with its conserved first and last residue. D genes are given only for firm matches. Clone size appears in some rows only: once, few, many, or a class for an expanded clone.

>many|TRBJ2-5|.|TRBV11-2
TGTGCCAGCAGCTCCTCGAGGTTGGAAGAGACCCAGTACTTC
CASSSSRLEETQYF
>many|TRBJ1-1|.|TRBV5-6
TGTGCCAGCAGCCAGGGACCTGAAGCTTTCTTT
CASSQGPEAFF
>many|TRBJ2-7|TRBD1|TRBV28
TGTGCCAGCAGTTTAACAGGGGGCGTCTACGAGCAGTACTTC
CASSLTGGVYEQYF
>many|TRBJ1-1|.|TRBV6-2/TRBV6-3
TGTGCCAGCAGCCTTGGACAGACGAACACTGAAGCTTTCTTT
CASSLGQTNTEAFF
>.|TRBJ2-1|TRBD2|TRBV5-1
TGCGCCAGCAGCTTGGCCAGCGGGAGTACTAATGAGCAGTTCTTC
CASSLASGSTNEQFF
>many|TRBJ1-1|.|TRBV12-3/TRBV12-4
TGTGCCAGCAGTGAGAACACTGAAGCTTTCTTT
CASSENTEAFF
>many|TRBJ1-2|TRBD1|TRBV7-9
TGTGCCAGCAGCTTTCAGGGGGCGGGAGGGGATGGCTACACCTTC
CASSFQGAGGDGYTF
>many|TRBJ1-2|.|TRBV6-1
TGTGCCAGCAGTCCCCGGGGCCCCACCTTCTATGGCTACACCTTC
CASSPRGPTFYGYTF
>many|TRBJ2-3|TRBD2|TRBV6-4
TGTGCCAGCAGTTACCTAGCGGGAGGCAGCACAGATACGCAGTATTTT
CASSYLAGGSTDTQYF
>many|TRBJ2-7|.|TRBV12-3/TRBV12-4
TGTGCCAGCAGTTTCGGGGCCTCGAAGCACTACGAGCAGTACTTC
CASSFGASKHYEQYF
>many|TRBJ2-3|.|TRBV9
TGTGCCAGCAGCGTAGGTGGGGGATGGGACACAGATACGCAGTATTTT
CASSVGGGWDTDTQYF
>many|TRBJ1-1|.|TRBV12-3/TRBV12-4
TGTGCCAGCAGTTCCTCCATGCCAGGGGACACTGAAGCTTTCTTT
CASSSSMPGDTEAFF
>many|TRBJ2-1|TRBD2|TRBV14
TGTGCCAGCAGCTCGACTAGCGGGGGCCCAAGGGACATTGAGCAGTTCTTC
CASSSTSGGPRDIEQFF
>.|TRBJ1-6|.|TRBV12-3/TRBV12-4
TGTGCCAGCAGCTCGGGGACACCGTATAATTCACACCTCCACTTT
CASSSGTPYNSHLHF
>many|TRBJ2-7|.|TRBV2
TGTGCCAGCAGTGAAAGCAGGAGCGAGCAGTACTTC
CASSESRSEQYF
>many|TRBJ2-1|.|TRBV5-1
TGCGCCAGCAGCAGCGGGCCCCCCAATGAGCAGTTCTTC
CASSSGPPNEQFF
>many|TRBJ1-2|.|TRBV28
TGTGCCAGCAGTTCCCTGGACCTGAGATATGGCTACACCTTC
CASSSLDLRYGYTF
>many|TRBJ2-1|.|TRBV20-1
TGCAGTGCTAACAAAAAGGATAATGAGCAGTTCTTC
CSANKKDNEQFF
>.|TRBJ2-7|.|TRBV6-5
TGTGCCAGCAGTTACGGAACAGGGAATACTTACGATCAGTACTTC
CASSYGTGNTYDQYF
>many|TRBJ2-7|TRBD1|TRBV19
TGTGCCAGTAAAGGGACAGGTCTAACCTACGAGCAGTACTTC
CASKGTGLTYEQYF
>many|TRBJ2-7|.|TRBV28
TGTGCCAGCAGTTTAGGACGCGTCTACGAGCAGTACTTC
CASSLGRVYEQYF
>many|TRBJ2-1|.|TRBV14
TGTGCCAGCAGCCAAGACAGGTCCGTTCAATACAATGAGCAGTTCTTC
CASSQDRSVQYNEQFF
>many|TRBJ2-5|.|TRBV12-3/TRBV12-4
TGTGCCAGCAGTCCCGGGACCATTCAGGAGACCCAGTACTTC
CASSPGTIQETQYF
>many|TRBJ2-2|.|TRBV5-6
TGTGCCAGCAGCTTATTTGGGGACACCGGGGAGCTGTTTTTT
CASSLFGDTGELFF
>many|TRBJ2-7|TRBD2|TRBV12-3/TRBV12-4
TGTGCCAGCAGTTTTACGGGACTACCCTACGAGCAGTACTTC
CASSFTGLPYEQYF
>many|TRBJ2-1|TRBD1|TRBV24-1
TGTGCCACCAGTGACCCAGGACAGGGGGGAACGATTCGCAATGAGCAGTTCTTC
CATSDPGQGGTIRNEQFF
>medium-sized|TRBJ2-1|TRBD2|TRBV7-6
TGTGCCAGCAGCCCGCTGGCGGGAGGGGGTAATGAGCAGTTCTTC
CASSPLAGGGNEQFF
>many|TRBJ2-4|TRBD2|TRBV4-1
TGCGCCAGCAGCCAATCCTCTAGCGGGAGGGCCAAAAACATTCAGTACTTC
CASSQSSSGRAKNIQYF
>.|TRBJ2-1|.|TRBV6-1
TGTGCCAGCAGCCCGGTTTCTCTACTAGTCAATGAGCAGTTCTTC
CASSPVSLLVNEQFF
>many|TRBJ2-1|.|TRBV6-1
TGTGCCAGCAGTGACGGGGGTAATGAGCAGTTCTTC
CASSDGGNEQFF
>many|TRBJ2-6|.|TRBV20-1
TGCAGTGCAACGGGACCGAACTCTGGGGCCAACGTCCTGACTTTC
CSATGPNSGANVLTF
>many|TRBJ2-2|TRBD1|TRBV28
TGTGCCAGCAGACCCCTACGGACAGGGGAAAACACCGGGGAGCTGTTTTTT
CASRPLRTGENTGELFF
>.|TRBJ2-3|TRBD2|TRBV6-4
TGTGCCAGCAGTGACTCGGCGGGAGATTCGGTTACGCAGTATTTT
CASSDSAGDSVTQYF
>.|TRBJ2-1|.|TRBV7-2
TGTGCCAGCAGCCTGAACCGGGGCCCCTACAATGAGCAGTTCTTC
CASSLNRGPYNEQFF
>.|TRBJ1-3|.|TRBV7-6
TGTGCCAGCAGCTTATTGGCAGGGGGAAACACCATATATTTT
CASSLLAGGNTIYF
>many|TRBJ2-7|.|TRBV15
TGTGCCACCAGCAGAGCTGCGGCCTACGAGCAGTACTTC
CATSRAAAYEQYF
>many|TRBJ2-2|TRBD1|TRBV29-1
TGCAGCGTGTCCGGGACAGGGGGCTCGAACACCGGGGAGCTGTTTTTT
CSVSGTGGSNTGELFF
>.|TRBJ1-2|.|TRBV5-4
TGTGCCAGCAACCCCTCCAGTGGTGGAAACTATGGCTACACCTTC
CASNPSSGGNYGYTF
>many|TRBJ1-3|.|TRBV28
TGTGCCAGCAGTGATCCCTCAGGGAGCACCATATATTTT
CASSDPSGSTIYF
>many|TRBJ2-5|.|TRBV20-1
TGCAGTGCTAGTCGGTCTGGTCCGCTCGGAGAGACCCAGTACTTC
CSASRSGPLGETQYF
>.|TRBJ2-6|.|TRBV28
TGTGCCAGCATTGAAGTATCTGGGGCCAACGTCCTGACCTTC
CASIEVSGANVLTF
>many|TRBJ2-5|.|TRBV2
TGTGCCAGCAGTGAAGCGGAGGGACCTGTAGAGACCCAGTACTTC
CASSEAEGPVETQYF
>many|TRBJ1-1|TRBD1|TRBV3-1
TGTGCCAGCAGCCAAGTAGGGCACGGACAGGTGGCCGCTTTCTTT
CASSQVGHGQVAAFF
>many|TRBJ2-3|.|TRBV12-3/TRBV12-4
TGTGCCAGCACCCTGAGGGGGTCTAGCACAGATACGCAGTATTTT
CASTLRGSSTDTQYF
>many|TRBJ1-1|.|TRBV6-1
TGTGCCAGCAGTGAAATGGAGGGGGGAGCTTTCTTT
CASSEMEGGAFF
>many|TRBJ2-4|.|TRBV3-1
TGTGCCAGCAGCCAAAAGGTGGGCATTCAGTACTTC
CASSQKVGIQYF
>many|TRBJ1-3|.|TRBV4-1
TGCGCCAGCAGCCAAGATCCAGGTAACCCTGGAAACACCATATATTTT
CASSQDPGNPGNTIYF
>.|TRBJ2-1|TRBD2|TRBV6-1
TGTGCCAGCAGCCTGGTTTCTGGACTAGTCAATGAGCAGCTCTTC
CASSLVSGLVNEQLF
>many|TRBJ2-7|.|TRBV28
TGTGCCAGCAGTTTACCCGGCTCCTACGAGCAGTACTTC
CASSLPGSYEQYF
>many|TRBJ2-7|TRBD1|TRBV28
TGTGCCAGCAGTCCAAGGACAGGGGTATCTTCTCGGGGTGTGCAGTACTTC
CASSPRTGVSSRGVQYF
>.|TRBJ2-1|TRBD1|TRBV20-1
TGCAGTGCTAGTAAGGGACAGGGTTCGAATGAGCAGTTCTTC
CSASKGQGSNEQFF
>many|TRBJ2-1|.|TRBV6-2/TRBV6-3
TGTGCCAGCAGTTACTCGGTAGCTGAGAATGAGCAGTTCTTC
CASSYSVAENEQFF
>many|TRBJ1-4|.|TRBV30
TGTGCCTGGAGTAGACTCCGGGAGAGACTGTTTTTT
CAWSRLRERLFF
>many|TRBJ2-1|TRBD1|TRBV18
TGTGCCAGCTCACCTACAGGGGCCTTCTCCTACAATGAGCAGTTCTTC
CASSPTGAFSYNEQFF